Below are 20 T cell receptor beta chains sequenced from a single sample in a study of lymphopenia after photon versus proton radiotherapy. Only in-frame clones appear in the TCRdb table, and some are missing; sequencing was by immunoSEQ multiplex PCR. This sample carries approximately 50,000 clones, around 83% of them seen once, and the ten largest clones take less than 30%. The starting material was peripheral blood, obtained from a patient treated with photon-based radiotherapy. All receptors come from a man aged 50-60 years with gastric cancer.

The sample holds one count of this clone. This chain connects TRBV7-9 to TRBJ2-1; no reliable D call. Germline CDR1 SEHNR, CDR2 FQNEAQ (reference sequence). This CDR3 has 13 residues. Trimming shortened V by 7 bases and J by 2 bases, and 9 bases separated the two germline ends. The CDR3 reads CASTRPAYNEQFF. The CDR3 nucleotides read TGTGCCAGCACCCGACCGGCCTACAATGAGCAGTTCTTC.

This sequence joins TRBV18 and TRBJ1-2; tentative D call: TRBD1 (6 bases). The CDR3 contains 15 residues. Trimming cost V 4 bases and J 0 bases, with 12 bases left between them. Looked up from germline, CDR1 is KGHSH and CDR2 is LQKENI. CDR3: CASSLGGTTNYGYTF. DNA of the CDR3: TGTGCCAGCTCACTAGGAGGGACAACTAACTATGGCTACACCTTC. Full variable domain (rest looked up from reference TRBV18 and TRBJ1-2): NAGVMQNPRHLVRRRGQEARLRCSPMKGHSHVYWYRQLPEEGLKFMVYLQKENIIDESGMPKERFSAEFPKEGPSILRIQQVVRGDSAAYFCASSLGGTTNYGYTFGSGTRLTVV.

This clone appeared a few times. The V call is TRBV6-5, the J call TRBJ1-2; D perhaps matches TRBD1 (6 bases). Germline V gene data show CDR1 as MNHEY and CDR2 as SVGAGI. This CDR3 has 14 amino acids. Trimming took off 5 bases at V and 5 bases at J, with 15 bases between the two ends. CDR3 coding DNA: TGTGCCAGCAGTCCAAGGGCAGGGGAATATGGCTACACCTTC. Protein: CASSPRAGEYGYTF.

The chain joins TRBV30 to TRBJ1-5; D is possibly TRBD1 (5 bases). Trimming shortened V by 2 bases and J by 6 bases, and 11 bases separated the two germline ends. CDR3 size: 13 residues. Per the germline V gene, CDR1 is GTSNPN and CDR2 is SVGIG (reference sequence). The CDR3, as DNA: TGTGCCTGGAGTATGGGGACGGCTCAGCCCCAGCATTTT. Translated: CAWSMGTAQPQHF.

The V call is TRBV28, the J call TRBJ1-3; 7 bases agree with TRBD1. CDR1 and CDR2 (germline): MDHEN, SYDVKM. This CDR3 spans 16 amino acids. V gave up 4 bases and J gave up 4 bases; unmatched junction bases: 10. The CDR3 protein is CASSSLLTGDGNTIYF. DNA for the CDR3: TGTGCCAGCAGTTCACTCCTCACAGGGGACGGAAACACCATATATTTT.

This sequence joins TRBV6-6 and TRBJ2-5; 7 positions match TRBD1. Germline CDR1 reads MNHNY; CDR2 reads SVGAGI (reference sequence). The CDR3 consists of 15 residues. J was trimmed by 5 bases and V by 6 bases; bases with no gene match: 12. The DNA of the CDR3 is TGTGCCAGCAGGGGACAGCCCCCCTTGGGGGAGACCCAGTACTTC. This gives the protein CASRGQPPLGETQYF.

The chain couples TRBV6-6 to TRBJ2-5, with 7 bases matching TRBD1. Germline V gene lookup returns CDR1 MNHNY and CDR2 SVGAGI (reference sequence). The CDR3 runs 14 residues. V shed 4 bases and J 1 base; nucleotides not matched to a gene: 3. The DNA of the CDR3 is TGTGCCAGCAGTTCTGACAGGGCCCAAGAGACCCAGTACTTC. It yields the protein CASSSDRAQETQYF.

This clone was detected once. The chain employs TRBV14 and TRBJ2-1, with 9 positions matching TRBD2. V lost 5 bases and J lost 2; bases outside the gene matches: 7. The germline gives CDR1 SGHDN, CDR2 FVKESK. The CDR3 covers 16 residues. The CDR3 DNA reads TGTGCCAGCAGCGCCGTAGCGGGAGCGGCCTACAATGAGCAGTTCTTC. Encoded protein: CASSAVAGAAYNEQFF. The whole variable domain, remainder taken from reference TRBV14 and TRBJ2-1, is EAGVTQFPSHSVIEKGQTVTLRCDPISGHDNLYWYRRVMGKEIKFLLHFVKESKQDESGMPNNRFLAERTGGTYSTLKVQPAELEDSGVYFCASSAVAGAAYNEQFFGPGTRLTVL.

The gene calls are TRBV4-1 and TRBJ1-5; 7 bases are shared with TRBD1. The CDR3 length is 14 residues. Trimming took 0 bases from V and 5 from J; bases not matched to a gene: 1. In germline, CDR1 is MGHRA, CDR2 YSYEKL. CDR3: CASSQDQGDQPQHF. The CDR3 nucleotides read TGCGCCAGCAGCCAAGATCAGGGGGATCAGCCCCAGCATTTT.

The V gene is TRBV14, the J gene TRBJ1-2, with D uncertain. Germline V lookup: CDR1 SGHDN, CDR2 FVKESK. V lost 0 bases, J lost 7 bases, and 15 bases lay in between. This CDR3 is 15 amino acids long. Here the CDR3 DNA reads TGTGCCAGCAGCCAAGATCTAGGTTCTCTCGGTGGCTACACCTTC. It translates to CASSQDLGSLGGYTF.

For the CDR3, the DNA is TGTGCCAGCAATCATTTTTCAAGGGCGAACACTGAAGCTTTCTTT. It specifies CASNHFSRANTEAFF. The chain links TRBV11-2 to TRBJ1-1, with D unresolved. V lost 7 bases and J 1 base, leaving 16 bases between the germline ends. This CDR3 is built from 15 residues. From germline, CDR1 is SGHAT and CDR2 FQNNGV.

This rearrangement joins TRBV5-1 to TRBJ2-7, with D hard to call. V was pared by 3 bases and J by 0 bases, with 16 bases between. Per the germline V gene, CDR1 is SGHRS and CDR2 is YFSETQ. This CDR3 is 16 amino acids long. Here the CDR3 reads CASSWSYGSSSYEQYF. CDR3 coding DNA: TGCGCCAGCAGCTGGTCCTATGGGTCTAGCTCCTACGAGCAGTACTTC. Filled out from reference TRBV5-1 and TRBJ2-7, the complete variable domain reads KAGVTQTPRYLIKTRGQQVTLSCSPISGHRSVSWYQQTPGQGLQFLFEYFSETQRNKGNFPGRFSGRQFSNSRSEMNVSTLELGDSALYLCASSWSYGSSSYEQYFGPGTRLTVT.

The chain carries TRBV28 and TRBJ2-3; TRBD2 agrees at 8 bases. Germline V CDR1 and CDR2: MDHEN, SYDVKM. V gave up 6 bases and J gave up 4 bases; unmatched junction bases: 15. The CDR3 covers 17 residues. The CDR3 reads CASSASGYFVRPDTQYF. The CDR3, as DNA: TGTGCCAGCAGCGCTAGCGGGTACTTTGTCCGTCCAGATACGCAGTATTTT.

The rearrangement uses TRBV7-2 and TRBJ2-2; 14 nucleotides match TRBD2. Germline CDR1 is SGHTA and CDR2 is FQGNSA. Germline trimming cut 2 bases from V and 1 base from J; bases unmatched to any gene: 3. The CDR3 runs 18 residues. CDR3: CASSLRGLAGGNTGELFF. The CDR3 DNA sequence: TGTGCCAGCAGCTTACGTGGACTAGCGGGAGGGAACACCGGGGAGCTGTTTTTT.

J is TRBJ2-7 and V is TRBV11-2; TRBD1 might be the D (5 bases). Germline V gene lookup returns CDR1 SGHAT and CDR2 FQNNGV. The V end was cut by 0 bases, the J end by 6 bases, with 12 bases between. The CDR3 totals 14 residues. The CDR3 DNA reads as TGTGCCAGCAGCTTAGATCGACAGCTTGGCGAGCAGTACTTC. Protein sequence: CASSLDRQLGEQYF.

This chain connects TRBV4-3 to TRBJ1-1; tentative D call: TRBD1 (6 bases). The germline V gene encodes CDR1 LGHNA and CDR2 YSLEER. The germline V and J ends were trimmed by 2 bases and 1 base, with 14 bases remaining between them. There are 16 residues in the CDR3. Here the CDR3 reads CASSQSQGLRNTEAFF. CDR3 coding DNA: TGCGCCAGCAGCCAATCTCAGGGGCTAAGGAACACTGAAGCTTTCTTT.

This chain joins TRBV28 and TRBJ2-7, with 7 bases lining up with TRBD2. The V segment lost 6 bases and the J segment 0 bases; nucleotides outside the gene matches: 8. The CDR3 consists of 15 residues. The germline V gene encodes CDR1 MDHEN and CDR2 SYDVKM. The CDR3: CASRATSASSYEQYF. CDR3 nucleotides: TGTGCCAGCAGGGCTACTAGCGCTAGCTCCTACGAGCAGTACTTC.

The chain recombines TRBV29-1 with TRBJ2-3, with a weak D call TRBD1 (6 bases). V lost 4 bases and J lost 3, with 14 bases in between. Germline CDR1 reads SQVTM; CDR2 reads ANQGSEA. This CDR3 has 14 residues. CDR3 nucleotides: TGCAGCGTTGCCGGGACAACGGGAACAGATACGCAGTATTTT. Protein sequence: CSVAGTTGTDTQYF.

This clone was detected only a few times. The chain recombines TRBV9 with TRBJ2-1, with 9 bases lining up with TRBD2. Unmatched junction bases numbered 17, after V lost 1 base and J lost 6 bases. Germline V gene data show CDR1 as SGDLS and CDR2 as YYNGEE. The CDR3 has 19 residues. This chain's CDR3 is CASSVIPAGPGTSSNEQFF. As DNA, the CDR3 is TGTGCCAGCAGCGTAATCCCGGCGGGCCCCGGGACTAGCTCCAATGAGCAGTTCTTC.

The chain employs TRBV5-5 and TRBJ1-2, with 9 bases identical to TRBD1. The CDR3 consists of 14 residues. The germline CDR1 and CDR2 sequences are SGHKS and YYEKEE (reference sequence). V lost 5 bases, J lost 7 bases, and 9 bases stayed unmatched. CDR3 loop: CASSRTGESSGYTF. CDR3 DNA: TGTGCCAGCAGTCGGACAGGGGAGTCGAGTGGCTACACCTTC.